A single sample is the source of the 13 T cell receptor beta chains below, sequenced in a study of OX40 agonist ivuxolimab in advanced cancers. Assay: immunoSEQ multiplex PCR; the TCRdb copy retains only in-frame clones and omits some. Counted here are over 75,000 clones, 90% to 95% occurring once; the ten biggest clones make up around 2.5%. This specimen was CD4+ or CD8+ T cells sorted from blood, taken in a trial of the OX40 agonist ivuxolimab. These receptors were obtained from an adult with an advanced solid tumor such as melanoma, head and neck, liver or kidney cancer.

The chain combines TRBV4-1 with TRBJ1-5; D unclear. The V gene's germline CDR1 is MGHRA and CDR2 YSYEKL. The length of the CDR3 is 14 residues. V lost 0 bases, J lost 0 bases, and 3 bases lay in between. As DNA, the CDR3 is TGCGCCAGCAGCCAAGAGTCTAGCAATCAGCCCCAGCATTTT. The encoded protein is CASSQESSNQPQHF.

The CDR3 protein is CASRSSGRPSYNEQFF. The CDR3 nucleotides are TGTGCCAGCAGGTCTAGCGGGAGGCCCTCCTACAATGAGCAGTTCTTC. V and J are TRBV7-3 and TRBJ2-1; 11 bases align to TRBD2. Germline lookup yields CDR1 SGHTA and CDR2 FQGTGA. With 6 bases clipped from V and 0 bases from J, the junction kept 4 bases outside the gene matches. This CDR3 spans 16 amino acids.

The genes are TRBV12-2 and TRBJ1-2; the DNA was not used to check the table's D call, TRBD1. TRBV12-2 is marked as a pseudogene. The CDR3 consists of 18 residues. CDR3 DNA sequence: TGTGCAAGTCGCTTACCTAACCCACGGGATGGCAGGGGGATGGGCTACACCTTC. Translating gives CASRLPNPRDGRGMGYTF.

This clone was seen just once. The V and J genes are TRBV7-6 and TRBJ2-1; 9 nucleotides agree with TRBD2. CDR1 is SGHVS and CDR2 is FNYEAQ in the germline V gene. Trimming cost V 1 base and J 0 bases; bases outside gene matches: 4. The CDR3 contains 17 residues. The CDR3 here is CASSLEPSGVSYNEQFF. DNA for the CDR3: TGTGCCAGCAGCTTAGAGCCTAGCGGGGTCTCCTACAATGAGCAGTTCTTC.

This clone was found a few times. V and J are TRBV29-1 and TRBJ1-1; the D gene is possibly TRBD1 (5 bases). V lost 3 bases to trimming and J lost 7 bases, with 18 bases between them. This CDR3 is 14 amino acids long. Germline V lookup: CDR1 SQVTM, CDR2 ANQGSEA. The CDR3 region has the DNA TGCAGCGTTGAGAGTAGGGTGGGGGTCGGTGAAGCTTTCTTT. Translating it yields CSVESRVGVGEAFF.

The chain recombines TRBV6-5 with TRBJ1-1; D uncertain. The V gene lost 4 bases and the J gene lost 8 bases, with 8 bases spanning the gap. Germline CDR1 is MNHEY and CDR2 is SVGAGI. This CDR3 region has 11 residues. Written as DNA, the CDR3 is TGTGCCAGCAGTTCCAGTGTGGAAGCTTTCTTT. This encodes CASSSSVEAFF.

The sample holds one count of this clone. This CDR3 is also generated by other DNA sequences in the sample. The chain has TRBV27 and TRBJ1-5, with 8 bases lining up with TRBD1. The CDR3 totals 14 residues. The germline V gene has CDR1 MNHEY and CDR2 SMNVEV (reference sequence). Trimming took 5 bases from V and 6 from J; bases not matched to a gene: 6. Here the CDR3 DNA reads TGTGCCAGCAGTCCAGGGGGCGCGGGTCAGCCCCAGCATTTT. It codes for CASSPGGAGQPQHF.

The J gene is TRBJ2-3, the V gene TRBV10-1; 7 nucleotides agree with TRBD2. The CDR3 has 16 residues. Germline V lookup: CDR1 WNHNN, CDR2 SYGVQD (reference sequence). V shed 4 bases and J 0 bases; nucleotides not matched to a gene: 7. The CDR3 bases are TGCGCCAGCAGTGGGGAGGGAGTTCCTAGCACAGATACGCAGTATTTT. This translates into CASSGEGVPSTDTQYF.

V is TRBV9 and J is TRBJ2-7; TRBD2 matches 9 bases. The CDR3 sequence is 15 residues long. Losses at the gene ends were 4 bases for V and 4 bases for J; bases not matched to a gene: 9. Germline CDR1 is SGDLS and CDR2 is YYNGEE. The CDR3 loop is CASSPSAGGAYEQYF. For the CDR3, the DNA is TGTGCCAGCAGCCCCTCAGCGGGGGGTGCATACGAGCAGTACTTC.

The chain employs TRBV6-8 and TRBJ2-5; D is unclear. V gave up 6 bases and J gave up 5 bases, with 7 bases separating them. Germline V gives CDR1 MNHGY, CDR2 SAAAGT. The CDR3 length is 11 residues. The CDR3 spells CASRAPETQYF. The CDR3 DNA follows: TGTGCCAGCAGGGCCCCGGAGACCCAGTACTTC.

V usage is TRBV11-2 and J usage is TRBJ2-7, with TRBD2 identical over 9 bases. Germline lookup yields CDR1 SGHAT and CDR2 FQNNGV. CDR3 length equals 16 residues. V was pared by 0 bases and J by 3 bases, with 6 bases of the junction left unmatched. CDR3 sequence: CASSLDVLAGYYEQYF. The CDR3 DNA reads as TGTGCCAGCAGCTTAGATGTTCTAGCGGGGTACTACGAGCAGTACTTC.

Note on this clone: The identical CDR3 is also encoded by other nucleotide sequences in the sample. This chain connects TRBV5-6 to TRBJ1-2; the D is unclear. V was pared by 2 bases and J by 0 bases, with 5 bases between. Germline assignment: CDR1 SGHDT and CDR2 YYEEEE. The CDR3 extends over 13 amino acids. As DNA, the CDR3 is TGTGCCAGCAGCTTTACCTCTAACTATGGCTACACCTTC. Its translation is CASSFTSNYGYTF.

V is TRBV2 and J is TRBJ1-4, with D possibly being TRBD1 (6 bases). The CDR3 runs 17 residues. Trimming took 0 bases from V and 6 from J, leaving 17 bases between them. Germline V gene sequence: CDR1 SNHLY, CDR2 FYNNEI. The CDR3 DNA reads TGTGCCAGCAGTGAAGCACCCCGACAGGTTAGGGATGAAAAACTGTTTTTT. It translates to CASSEAPRQVRDEKLFF.